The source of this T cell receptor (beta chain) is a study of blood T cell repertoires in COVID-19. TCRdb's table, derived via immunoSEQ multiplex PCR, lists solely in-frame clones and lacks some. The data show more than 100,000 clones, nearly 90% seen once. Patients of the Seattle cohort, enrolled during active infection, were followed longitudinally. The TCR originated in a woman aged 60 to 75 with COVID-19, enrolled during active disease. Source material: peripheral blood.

The chain's CDR3 is CASSDSQGRGYTF. CDR3 nucleotides: TGTGCCAGCAGTGATTCCCAGGGAAGGGGCTACACCTTC. This chain uses TRBV25-1 with TRBJ1-2; D is possibly TRBD1 (5 bases). Trimming shortened V by 3 bases and J by 8 bases, and 13 bases separated the two germline ends. The CDR3 contains 13 residues. CDR1 and CDR2 (germline): MGHDK, SYGVNS.